The clone carrying this T cell receptor beta chain was detected only a few times. Its antigen is as yet unknown. These data come from a study of naive and memory T cell subsets. CDR1 and CDR2 (germline): SGHRS, YFSETQ. CDR3 length: 15 amino acids. Trimming took 4 bases from V and 8 from J, leaving 18 bases between them. Two oligonucleotides, mixed equimolar, formed the beta constant-region primer covering TRBC1 and TRBC2. TCRdb re-derived calls from the UMI-ligation and nested PCR reads in MiXCR, one entry per CDR3 protein. The repertoire holds fewer than 5,000 distinct CDR3 sequences, 7.2% seen once, with roughly four fifths in the top ten. Overall study results and limits: Activation and differentiation may alter RNA-based TCR counts. In naive cells, over 85% of TCR sequences were seen only once.

The sequenced sample consisted of CD4+ TEMRA cells from blood. Sample subset: effector memory re-expressing CD45RA, CD45RA+ CD27-. The sequence derives from a human donor in good health. This chain joins TRBV5-1 and TRBJ1-4, with D tentatively TRBD1 (6 bases). The CDR3 protein is CASSPDTGQYEKLFF. The CDR3 DNA is TGCGCCAGCAGCCCGGATACGGGACAATACGAAAAACTGTTTTTT.